This is a list of T cell receptor beta chains from one sample in a study of blood T cell repertoires in COVID-19. Generated by immunoSEQ multiplex PCR, the TCRdb table keeps only in-frame clones and is missing some. The sample lists fewer than 350,000 clones; approximately 89% were seen once. Sequenced material: PBMCs or T cells enriched from blood (not recorded which). These TCRs come from a woman aged 40 to 50 who had recovered from COVID-19. Both conserved end residues are part of each CDR3. The order of the fields is D gene, J gene, V gene, CDR3 protein, CDR3 DNA. A D gene is named only where the DNA matches it firmly.

D: TRBD2
J: TRBJ2-3
V: TRBV5-4
CDR3: CASSSGGTSGRVGADTQYF
DNA: TGTGCCAGCAGCTCGGGAGGGACTAGCGGGAGGGTCGGAGCAGATACGCAGTATTTT

D: .
J: TRBJ1-5
V: TRBV28
CDR3: CASSLSRAPVNQPQHF
DNA: TGTGCCAGCAGTTTATCCAGGGCTCCAGTCAATCAGCCCCAGCATTTT

D: TRBD2
J: TRBJ2-1
V: TRBV19
CDR3: CASSIVAGGGNEQFF
DNA: TGTGCCAGTAGTATAGTGGCGGGAGGGGGTAATGAGCAGTTCTTC

D: .
J: TRBJ1-4
V: TRBV2
CDR3: CASSEDAATNEKLFF
DNA: TGTGCCAGCAGTGAAGACGCAGCAACTAATGAAAAACTGTTTTTT

D: .
J: TRBJ2-7
V: TRBV6-5
CDR3: CASSYSGRREQYF
DNA: TGTGCCAGCAGTTACTCCGGGAGAAGGGAGCAGTACTTC

D: .
J: TRBJ2-1
V: TRBV6-5
CDR3: CASNKPGVGNEQFF
DNA: TGTGCCAGCAACAAACCAGGGGTGGGGAATGAGCAGTTCTTC

D: .
J: TRBJ1-2
V: TRBV21-1
CDR3: CASSKGNEASGNYGYTF
DNA: TGTGCCAGCAGCAAGGGAAATGAGGCGTCAGGGAACTATGGCTACACCTTC

D: TRBD2
J: TRBJ2-2
V: TRBV19
CDR3: CASRGLVFTGELFF
DNA: TGTGCCAGTAGGGGACTAGTTTTCACCGGGGAGCTGTTTTTT

D: .
J: TRBJ2-3
V: TRBV9
CDR3: CASSVRLPPDTQYF
DNA: TGTGCCAGCAGCGTAAGACTACCCCCAGATACGCAGTATTTT

D: TRBD1
J: TRBJ2-2
V: TRBV5-1
CDR3: CASSLDRGAGELFF
DNA: TGCGCCAGCAGCTTGGACAGGGGTGCCGGGGAGCTGTTTTTT

D: .
J: TRBJ1-6
V: TRBV19
CDR3: CASSSRQRSYNSPLHF
DNA: TGTGCCAGTAGTTCGCGACAGCGCTCCTATAATTCACCCCTCCACTTT

D: TRBD1
J: TRBJ2-3
V: TRBV2
CDR3: CASSYRGDDTQYF
DNA: TGTGCCAGCAGTTACAGGGGAGACGATACGCAGTATTTT

D: .
J: TRBJ1-4
V: TRBV5-4
CDR3: CASRDGVNEKLFF
DNA: TGTGCCAGCCGGGATGGGGTTAATGAAAAACTGTTTTTT

D: .
J: TRBJ2-1
V: TRBV10-2
CDR3: CASSSLPNEQFF
DNA: TGCGCCAGCAGTTCCCTACCCAATGAGCAGTTCTTC

D: TRBD2
J: TRBJ2-3
V: TRBV5-1
CDR3: CASSFGPSGGNQDTQYF
DNA: TGCGCCAGCAGCTTCGGCCCTAGCGGGGGGAACCAGGATACGCAGTATTTT

D: .
J: TRBJ1-4
V: TRBV7-2
CDR3: CASSPGVLTNEKLFF
DNA: TGTGCCAGCAGCCCCGGGGTTTTGACTAATGAAAAACTGTTTTTT

D: .
J: TRBJ1-4
V: TRBV4-3
CDR3: CASSQIPVEKLFF
DNA: TGCGCCAGCAGCCAAATTCCGGTAGAAAAACTGTTTTTT

D: TRBD1
J: TRBJ1-3
V: TRBV18
CDR3: CASSRTQGARNTIYF
DNA: TGTGCCAGCTCACGGACACAGGGGGCCCGAAACACCATATATTTT

D: TRBD1
J: TRBJ1-1
V: TRBV6-5
CDR3: CASRGTGGITEAFF
DNA: TGTGCCAGCAGAGGGACAGGGGGCATCACTGAAGCTTTCTTT

D: TRBD1
J: TRBJ2-1
V: TRBV9
CDR3: CASSGRGQAFNEQFF
DNA: TGTGCCAGCAGCGGAAGGGGACAGGCCTTCAATGAGCAGTTCTTC